These 3 T cell receptor beta chains were all obtained from the same sample, sequenced in a study of response to subunit inactivated influenza vaccine. One entry per CDR3 protein results from TCRdb running MiXCR on the RT-PCR reads. The profile shows roughly 500,000 distinct CDR3 sequences, roughly a quarter of them singletons. Separately, the same data were catalogued under a study of T cells expressing NK-cell markers. That work contributes: Making the TCR beta cDNA relied on 5'RACE template switching with UMIs.

The sequencing here drew on CD4+ T cells sorted from PBMCs, taken roughly 12 days after vaccination. These receptors were collected from a man aged 50 to 60 who received an inactivated influenza vaccine.

This clonotype was seen a few times. The rearrangement links TRBV10-3 to TRBJ2-1, with TRBD1 identical over 8 bases. Trimming at V came to 7 bases and at J to 9 bases, leaving 8 bases not matched to a gene. The CDR3 extends over 13 amino acids. The germline V gene has CDR1 ENHRY and CDR2 SYGVKD. The CDR3, as DNA: TGTGCCATCACCGGCCAGGGGGCGGGTGAGCAGTTCTTC. Amino acids: CAITGQGAGEQFF.

A few counts support this clonotype. The J gene is TRBJ2-5, the V gene TRBV11-2, with no clear D. The CDR3 is 13 residues long. CDR1 SGHAT and CDR2 FQNNGV come from the germline V gene. The V end lost 5 bases, the J end lost 5 bases, and 12 bases lay between the germline ends. CDR3 amino acids: CASSRSDAETQYF. CDR3 DNA: TGTGCCAGCAGCCGGAGCGACGCGGAGACCCAGTACTTC.

This clonotype was detected a few times. The CDR3 loop is CASTLHQSSYEQYF. The DNA for the CDR3 is TGTGCCAGCACCCTCCATCAGAGCTCCTACGAGCAGTACTTC. J is TRBJ2-7 and V is TRBV3-1; no firm D call. The germline CDR1 and CDR2 sequences are LGHDT and YNNKEL (reference sequence). The ends were cut back, 7 bases at V and 0 bases at J, with 13 bases in the middle. The CDR3 contains 14 residues.